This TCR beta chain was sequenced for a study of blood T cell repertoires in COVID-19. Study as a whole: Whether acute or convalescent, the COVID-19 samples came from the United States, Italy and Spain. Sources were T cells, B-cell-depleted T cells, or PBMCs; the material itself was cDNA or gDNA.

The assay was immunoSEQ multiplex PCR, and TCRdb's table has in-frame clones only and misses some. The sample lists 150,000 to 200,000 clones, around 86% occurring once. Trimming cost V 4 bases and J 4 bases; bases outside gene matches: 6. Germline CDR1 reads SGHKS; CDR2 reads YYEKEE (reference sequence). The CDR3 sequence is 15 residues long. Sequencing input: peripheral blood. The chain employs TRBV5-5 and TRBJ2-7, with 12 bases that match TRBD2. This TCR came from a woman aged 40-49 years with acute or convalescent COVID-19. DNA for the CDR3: TGTGCCAGCAGCGTGACTAGCGGGAGTTCGTACGAGCAGTACTTC. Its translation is CASSVTSGSSYEQYF.